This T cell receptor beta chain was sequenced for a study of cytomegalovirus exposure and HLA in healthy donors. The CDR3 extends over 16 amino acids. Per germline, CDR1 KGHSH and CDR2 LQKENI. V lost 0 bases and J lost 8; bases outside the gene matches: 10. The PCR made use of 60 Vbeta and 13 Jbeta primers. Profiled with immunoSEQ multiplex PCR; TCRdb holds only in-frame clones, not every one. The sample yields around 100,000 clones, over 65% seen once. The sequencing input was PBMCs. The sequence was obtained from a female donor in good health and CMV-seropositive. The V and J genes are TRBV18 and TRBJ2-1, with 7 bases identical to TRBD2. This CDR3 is CASSPPGVQGGDEQFF. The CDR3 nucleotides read TGTGCCAGCTCACCACCGGGTGTCCAGGGAGGGGATGAGCAGTTCTTC.